Following are 18 T cell receptor beta chains from one sample sequenced in a study of blood T cell repertoires in COVID-19. TCRdb's copy holds only in-frame clones and misses some; the assay was immunoSEQ multiplex PCR. The sample holds roughly 350,000 clones; around nine tenths are singletons and the top ten take about 7%. The sequencing sample was made of peripheral blood. These receptor sequences come from a woman between 70 and 85 years old with COVID-19, enrolled during active disease.

On this clone: This CDR3 is also generated by other DNA sequences in the sample. The chain joins TRBV24-1 to TRBJ2-7, with 8 bases identical to TRBD1. CDR3 length equals 14 residues. The germline CDR1 and CDR2 sequences are KGHDR and SFDVKD. V was clipped by 5 bases and J by 2 bases; unmatched bases: 4. The CDR3 nucleotides are TGTGCCACCAGTGGGGCAGGGGGCACCTACGAGCAGTACTTC. Its protein is CATSGAGGTYEQYF.

The chain uses TRBV11-3 and TRBJ2-2; D perhaps matches TRBD1 (6 bases). Germline CDR1 is SGHNT and CDR2 is YENEEA. Deletions cut 5 bases from V and 2 bases from J, with 12 bases between. This CDR3 is built from 15 residues. CDR3 nucleotide sequence: TGTGCCAGCAGCGTAGGGACAAAAAACACCGGGGAGCTGTTTTTT. As protein: CASSVGTKNTGELFF.

V is TRBV10-3 and J is TRBJ1-1; D gene unclear. This CDR3 is 12 amino acids long. V was cut by 6 bases and J by 3 bases, with 8 bases left in between. Germline lookup yields CDR1 ENHRY and CDR2 SYGVKD. The CDR3 coding sequence is TGTGCCATCAGAAGGGAGGACACTGAAGCTTTCTTT. Amino acid sequence: CAIRREDTEAFF.

CDR3 sequence: CASSGGESYNEQFF. In nucleotides, the CDR3 is TGCGCCAGCAGTGGGGGCGAATCCTACAATGAGCAGTTCTTC. V gene TRBV5-1 combines with J gene TRBJ2-1; a possible D gene is TRBD1 (6 bases). The CDR3 has 14 residues. Germline CDR1 is SGHRS and CDR2 is YFSETQ. The ends were cut back, 5 bases at V and 1 base at J, with 10 bases in the middle.

The chain uses TRBV4-2 and TRBJ2-5; 14 nucleotides line up with TRBD2. In germline, CDR1 is LGHNA, CDR2 YNFKEQ. Losses at the gene ends were 0 bases for V and 7 bases for J; bases not matched to a gene: 4. CDR3 length equals 16 residues. DNA for the CDR3: TGTGCCAGCAGCCAAGAGACTAGCGGGGGGGCGGTGACCCAGTACTTC. Protein product: CASSQETSGGAVTQYF.

The J gene is TRBJ2-2, the V gene TRBV5-1; 11 nucleotides align to TRBD2. V lost 4 bases, J lost 1 base, and 6 bases stayed unmatched. The CDR3 is 17 residues long. Per germline, CDR1 SGHRS and CDR2 YFSETQ. CDR3 region: CASSPTSGGGNTGELFF. The DNA for the CDR3 is TGCGCCAGCAGCCCTACTAGCGGGGGCGGGAACACCGGGGAGCTGTTTTTT.

The chain employs TRBV27 and TRBJ1-5; perhaps TRBD1 as D (5 bases). The CDR3 runs to 15 residues. With 0 bases removed from V and 7 bases from J, the gap between germline ends came to 13 bases. Germline CDR1 is MNHEY and CDR2 is SMNVEV (reference sequence). CDR3 DNA sequence: TGTGCCAGCAGTTTATCGGGGCAGGGTTACCAGCCCCAGCATTTT. Its protein is CASSLSGQGYQPQHF.

V and J are TRBV5-1 and TRBJ1-1; no reliable D call. The V end was cut by 5 bases, the J end by 1 base, with 12 bases between. This CDR3 comprises 14 residues. Germline CDR1 reads SGHRS; CDR2 reads YFSETQ. CDR3 in amino acids: CASSEGRQNTEAFF. CDR3 nucleotide sequence: TGCGCCAGCAGTGAGGGTCGGCAGAACACTGAAGCTTTCTTT.

This chain joins TRBV27 and TRBJ2-4, with 10 nucleotides matching TRBD2. The V and J ends lost 4 bases and 4 bases, in that order; junction bases with no gene match: 1. The CDR3 contains 14 residues. Germline V gene lookup returns CDR1 MNHEY and CDR2 SMNVEV (reference sequence). CDR3 sequence: CASSWTSGKNIQYF. CDR3 bases: TGTGCCAGCAGTTGGACTAGCGGTAAAAACATTCAGTACTTC.

Turning to this clone: In the same sample, other DNA sequences code for this CDR3. In DNA form, the CDR3 reads TGCGCCAGCAGTCTGACTAGCGGGGGGTACAATGAGCAGTTCTTC. This translates into CASSLTSGGYNEQFF. The rearrangement joins TRBV5-1 to TRBJ2-1; 13 bases match TRBD2. Trimming took 5 bases from V and 4 from J; bases not matched to a gene: 3. CDR1 is SGHRS, CDR2 YFSETQ, per germline. This CDR3 is 15 amino acids long.

The chain joins TRBV6-1 to TRBJ2-7; D is unclear. This CDR3 spans 14 amino acids. Germline-derived CDR1 and CDR2 are MNHNS and SASEGT. Between the trimmed V and J ends, which lost 3 bases and 0 bases, there was a span of 9 bases. The CDR3 nucleotides are TGTGCCAGCAGTGATAGTGCGGACTCCTACGAGCAGTACTTC. Its translation: CASSDSADSYEQYF.

This chain uses TRBV27 with TRBJ1-2, with a tentative D call TRBD1 (6 bases). The germline V gene encodes CDR1 MNHEY and CDR2 SMNVEV (reference sequence). Trimming removed 5 bases from V and 5 bases from J, with 12 bases in between. The CDR3 totals 13 residues. CDR3 loop: CASSPQGRYGYTF. The CDR3 DNA follows: TGTGCCAGCAGTCCACAGGGAAGGTATGGCTACACCTTC.

V and J are TRBV9 and TRBJ1-2; D gene ambiguous. The germline gives CDR1 SGDLS, CDR2 YYNGEE. V lost 0 bases and J 0 bases, leaving 9 bases between the germline ends. This CDR3 has 15 amino acids. The CDR3: CASSVGQASNYGYTF. Here the CDR3 DNA reads TGTGCCAGCAGCGTAGGCCAGGCCTCTAACTATGGCTACACCTTC. Together with reference TRBV9 and TRBJ1-2, the CDR3 gives the full variable domain: DSGVTQTPKHLITATGQRVTLRCSPRSGDLSVYWYQQSLDQGLQFLIQYYNGEERAKGNILERFSAQQFPDLHSELNLSSLELGDSALYFCASSVGQASNYGYTFGSGTRLTVV.

The chain combines TRBV7-8 with TRBJ1-3; 10 bases match TRBD1. With 7 bases clipped from V and 0 bases from J, the junction kept 6 bases outside the gene matches. In germline, CDR1 is SGHVS, CDR2 FQNEAQ. The CDR3 contains 16 residues. The DNA of the CDR3 is TGTGCCAGCAACCCGGGACAGGGGAGCTCTGGAAACACCATATATTTT. Translation: CASNPGQGSSGNTIYF.

The table lists this clone with a count of one. V is TRBV3-1 (or the pseudogene TRBV3-2) and J is TRBJ1-1; D is unclear. Germline V gene lookup returns CDR1 LGHDT and CDR2 YNNKEL (reference sequence). Trimming pared 2 bases from V and 3 bases from J, leaving 16 bases between. The CDR3 is made up of 16 amino acids. CDR3 sequence reads: CASSQSREWLDTEAFF. The DNA for the CDR3 is TGTGCCAGCAGCCAATCCCGCGAGTGGTTGGACACTGAAGCTTTCTTT.

At least ten counts were recorded for this clone. V usage is TRBV25-1 and J usage is TRBJ2-7, with 7 bases that match TRBD1. The CDR3 consists of 15 residues. CDR1 and CDR2 from the germline V gene are MGHDK and SYGVNS. Trimming at V came to 6 bases and at J to 5 bases, leaving 13 bases not matched to a gene. The CDR3 here is CASSAQGTEKDEQYF. The CDR3 bases are TGTGCCAGCAGCGCTCAGGGGACAGAAAAGGACGAGCAGTACTTC.

The chain employs TRBV7-9 and TRBJ1-1, with no clear D. CDR1 and CDR2 (germline): SEHNR, FQNEAQ (reference sequence). V lost 8 bases and J 3 bases, leaving 13 bases between the germline ends. CDR3 length equals 13 residues. The chain's CDR3 is CASHSRSDTEAFF. CDR3 nucleotides: TGTGCCAGCCATTCCCGGTCGGACACTGAAGCTTTCTTT.

This clone came up a few times. The chain has TRBV23-1 and TRBJ1-3; D call uncertain. TRBV23-1 is flagged as an ORF with uncertain function. The CDR3 is 13 amino acids. Trimming removed 8 bases at V and 4 bases at J, with 12 bases between. The CDR3 spells CASLTDSGNTIYF. CDR3 in DNA: TGCGCCAGCCTGACGGACTCCGGAAACACCATATATTTT.